These T cell receptor beta chains were read from a single sample in a study of CD8+ T cells in alopecia areata. Generated by immunoSEQ multiplex PCR, the TCRdb table keeps only in-frame clones and is missing some. The sample lists 150,000 or so clones, roughly 48% seen once, with 6% to 7% in the top ten. Sequenced input: CD4+ T cells sorted from blood. The receptors were sampled from a human donor with alopecia areata. The CDR3 runs from the conserved cysteine through the conserved F or W. A D gene is named only where the DNA matches it firmly. Size values are once, few and many counts, or a class for expanded clones, and some rows have none.

j_call	d_call	clone_size	v_call	cdr3_nt	cdr3_aa
TRBJ2-1	-	-	TRBV5-1	TGCGCCAGCACCATTGTGGGAGAGGCCTACAATGAGCAGTTCTTC	CASTIVGEAYNEQFF
TRBJ2-7	TRBD1	-	TRBV7-2	TGTGCCAGCAGCCCAGCCGCGAGACAGGGCCACGAGCAGTACTTC	CASSPAARQGHEQYF
TRBJ1-1	-	-	TRBV7-9	TGTGCCAGCAGCTCTCGGGGACAAACGCACACTGAAGCTTTCTTT	CASSSRGQTHTEAFF
TRBJ2-7	-	few	TRBV30	TGTGCCTGGAGTCCCCCGGTCGTGGGCAGGGAGCAGTACTTC	CAWSPPVVGREQYF
TRBJ2-1	TRBD2	-	TRBV5-1	TGCGCCAGCAGCTCCGGGACTAGCGGGTCCCACAGACACAATGAGCAGTTCTTC	CASSSGTSGSHRHNEQFF
TRBJ2-1	-	few	TRBV29-1	TGCAGCGTTAAGCCCGCGGACAGTCAGCAGTTCTTC	CSVKPADSQQFF
TRBJ2-7	-	-	TRBV15	TGTGCCACCAGCAGAGATCAACGGGAAGGGGGCGAGCAGTACTTC	CATSRDQREGGEQYF
TRBJ2-1	TRBD2	few	TRBV2	TGTGCCAGCAGAATAGGACTAGCGGGAGCGGCTGAGCAGTTCTTC	CASRIGLAGAAEQFF
TRBJ2-5	TRBD2	-	TRBV30	TGTGCCTCCGGACTAGCGGGAGTCGGGGAGACCCAGTACTTC	CASGLAGVGETQYF
TRBJ2-7	-	-	TRBV27	TGTGCCAGCAGTCCAGACTGGAGGAACTCCTACGAGCAGTACTTC	CASSPDWRNSYEQYF
TRBJ2-7	TRBD1	-	TRBV7-6	TGTGCCAGCAGCTCCACCGGGACAGGTATAGACGAGCAGTACTTC	CASSSTGTGIDEQYF
TRBJ2-1	-	-	TRBV29-1	TGCAGCGTTGTTGTCGGGATCTATGAGCAGTTCTTC	CSVVVGIYEQFF
TRBJ2-1	TRBD2	once	TRBV2	TGTGCCAGCATTAAACCGGGAGGGAACAATGAGCAGTTCTTC	CASIKPGGNNEQFF
TRBJ2-7	TRBD2	-	TRBV4-1	TGCGCCAGCAGCACTGGGACTAGCGGTTCCTACGAGCAGTACTTC	CASSTGTSGSYEQYF
TRBJ1-1	TRBD1	-	TRBV11-2	TGTGCCAGCAGCTTAGTTTGGGACAGGGAAGCTTTCTTT	CASSLVWDREAFF
TRBJ1-2	-	medium-sized	TRBV7-9	TGTGCCAGCAGCACCAATTCGATGGGCCTTATGGAAGGCTACACCTTC	CASSTNSMGLMEGYTF
TRBJ1-5	-	-	TRBV30	TGTGCCTGGAGTGTACAGGGCGGCAATCAGCCCCAGCATTTT	CAWSVQGGNQPQHF
TRBJ2-1	-	-	TRBV2	TGTGCCAGCCGTCTAGACAGCTACAATGAGCAGTTCTTC	CASRLDSYNEQFF
TRBJ2-6	-	few	TRBV5-1	TGCGCCAGCAGCTTGGCGGAAGTCAGCTCTGGGGCCAACGTCCTGACTTTC	CASSLAEVSSGANVLTF
TRBJ2-1	TRBD1	few	TRBV19	TGTGCCAGTAGGACAGGGAACAGGGGGCAGTTCTTC	CASRTGNRGQFF
TRBJ2-3	-	few	TRBV29-1	TGCAGCGTCGCGCCGGGGGATACGCAGTATTTT	CSVAPGDTQYF
TRBJ1-1	-	once	TRBV6-5	TGTGCCAGCAGTTATTCCTCGGATCTCACTGAAGCTTTCTTT	CASSYSSDLTEAFF
TRBJ2-6	-	-	TRBV29-1	TGCAGCGTGAGGGGGACCCGTGAGGGGGCCAACGTCCTGACTTTC	CSVRGTREGANVLTF
TRBJ1-5	TRBD1	-	TRBV30	TGTGCCTGGAGCCCCTTGACAGGGGATCAGCCCCAGCATTTT	CAWSPLTGDQPQHF
TRBJ2-1	-	-	TRBV20-1	TGCAGTGCTAGCAGGGTTCATGAGCAGTTCTTC	CSASRVHEQFF
TRBJ2-7	TRBD1	few	TRBV28	TGTGCCAGCACTGGGGACAGGGTTTCCTACGAGCAGTACTTC	CASTGDRVSYEQYF
TRBJ2-3	TRBD2	-	TRBV5-1	TGCGCCAGCAGCTTGGTGGCTACCGGGACTAGTAGCACAGATACGCAGTATTTT	CASSLVATGTSSTDTQYF
TRBJ2-7	-	-	TRBV6-6	TGTGCCAGCAATTACCCAGAGAATGGTGTATACGAGCAGTACTTC	CASNYPENGVYEQYF
TRBJ1-1	TRBD1	few	TRBV29-1	TGCAGCGTTGAAGGGAGACAGGGGCTCACTGAAGCTTTCTTT	CSVEGRQGLTEAFF
TRBJ1-4	-	-	TRBV29-1	TGCAGCGTTCTAAGTGGTGAAAAACTGTTTTTT	CSVLSGEKLFF
TRBJ2-3	TRBD2	-	TRBV19	TGTGCCAGTAGGAATAGCGGGAGGAGAGATACGCAGTATTTT	CASRNSGRRDTQYF
TRBJ2-5	-	-	TRBV7-9	TGTGCCAGCAGCTTAGTCCTAGAGACCCAGTACTTC	CASSLVLETQYF
TRBJ2-1	-	few	TRBV29-1	TGCAGCGTTGAAAGGGAGCAGTTCTTC	CSVEREQFF
TRBJ2-4	-	few	TRBV5-1	TGCGCCAGCAGCTCCCCTAGTGCCAAAAACATTCAGTACTTC	CASSSPSAKNIQYF
TRBJ2-5	TRBD2	-	TRBV4-1	TGCGCCAGCAGCCAAGCGGGACTAGGTCTAGAGACCCAGTACTTC	CASSQAGLGLETQYF
TRBJ2-7	TRBD2	-	TRBV4-2	TGTGCCAGCAGCCAAGATTTCGGACTAGCGGGGAACTCCTACGAGCAGTACTTC	CASSQDFGLAGNSYEQYF
TRBJ1-2	-	-	TRBV29-1	TGCAGCGTTGAAGACACAGGGTCGGGCTACACCTTC	CSVEDTGSGYTF